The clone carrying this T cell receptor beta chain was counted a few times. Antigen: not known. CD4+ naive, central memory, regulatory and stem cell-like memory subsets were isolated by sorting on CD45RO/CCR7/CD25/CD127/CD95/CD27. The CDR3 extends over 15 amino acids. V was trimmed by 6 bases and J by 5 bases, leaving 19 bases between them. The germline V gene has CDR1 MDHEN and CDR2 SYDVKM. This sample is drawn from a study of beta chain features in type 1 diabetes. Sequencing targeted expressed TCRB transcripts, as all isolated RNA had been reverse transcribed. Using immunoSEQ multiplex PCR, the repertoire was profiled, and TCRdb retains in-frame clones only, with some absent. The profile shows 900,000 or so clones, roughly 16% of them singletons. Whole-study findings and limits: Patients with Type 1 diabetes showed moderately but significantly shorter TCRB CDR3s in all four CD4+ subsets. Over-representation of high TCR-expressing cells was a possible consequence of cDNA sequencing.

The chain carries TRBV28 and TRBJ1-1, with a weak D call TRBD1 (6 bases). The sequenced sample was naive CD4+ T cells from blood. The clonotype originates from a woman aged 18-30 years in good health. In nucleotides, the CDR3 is TGTGCCAGCAGGGGGATTACAGGGTTAAGGACTGAAGCTTTCTTT. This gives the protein CASRGITGLRTEAFF.